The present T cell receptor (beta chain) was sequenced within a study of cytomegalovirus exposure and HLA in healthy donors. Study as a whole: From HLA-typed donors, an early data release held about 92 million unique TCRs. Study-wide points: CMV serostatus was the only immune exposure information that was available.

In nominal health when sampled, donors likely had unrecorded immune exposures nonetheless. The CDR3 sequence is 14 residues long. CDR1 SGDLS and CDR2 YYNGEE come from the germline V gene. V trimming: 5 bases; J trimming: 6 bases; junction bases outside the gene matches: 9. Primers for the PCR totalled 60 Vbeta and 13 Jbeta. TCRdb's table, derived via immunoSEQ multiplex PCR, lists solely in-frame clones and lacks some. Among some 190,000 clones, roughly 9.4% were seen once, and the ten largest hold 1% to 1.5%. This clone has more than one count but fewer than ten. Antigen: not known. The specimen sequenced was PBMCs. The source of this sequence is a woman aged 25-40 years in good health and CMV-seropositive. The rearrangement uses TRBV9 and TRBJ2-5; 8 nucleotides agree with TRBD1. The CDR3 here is CASSSPGGVKTQYF. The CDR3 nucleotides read TGTGCCAGCAGTTCCCCAGGGGGCGTAAAGACCCAGTACTTC.